This T cell receptor beta chain came from a study of T cell responses to AZD1222 COVID-19 vaccine. Broader study findings: There were repertoire samples only from the period after the peak T cell response. Among those given AZD1222, only 5 to 7 were seropositive at baseline. Donors were largely white British and mainly female; clonal diversity was possibly underestimated. With two AZD1222 doses given, Spike-specific TCR breadth and depth both rose.

CDR1 KGHSH and CDR2 LQKENI come from the germline V gene. The CDR3 has 11 amino acids. V gave up 3 bases and J gave up 8 bases, with 5 bases separating them. The method was immunoSEQ multiplex PCR; TCRdb's version includes in-frame clones alone and lacks a portion of them. The sample has some 120,000 clones, 85% to 95% seen once. Turning to this clone: What it binds is not known.

The material was peripheral blood, obtained on day 0 of AZD1222 vaccination. The sequence derives from an adult in good health. V and J are TRBV18 and TRBJ2-1, with D unclear. Written as DNA, the CDR3 is TGTGCCAGCTCACCCCAGGATGAGCAGTTCTTC. Protein sequence: CASSPQDEQFF.